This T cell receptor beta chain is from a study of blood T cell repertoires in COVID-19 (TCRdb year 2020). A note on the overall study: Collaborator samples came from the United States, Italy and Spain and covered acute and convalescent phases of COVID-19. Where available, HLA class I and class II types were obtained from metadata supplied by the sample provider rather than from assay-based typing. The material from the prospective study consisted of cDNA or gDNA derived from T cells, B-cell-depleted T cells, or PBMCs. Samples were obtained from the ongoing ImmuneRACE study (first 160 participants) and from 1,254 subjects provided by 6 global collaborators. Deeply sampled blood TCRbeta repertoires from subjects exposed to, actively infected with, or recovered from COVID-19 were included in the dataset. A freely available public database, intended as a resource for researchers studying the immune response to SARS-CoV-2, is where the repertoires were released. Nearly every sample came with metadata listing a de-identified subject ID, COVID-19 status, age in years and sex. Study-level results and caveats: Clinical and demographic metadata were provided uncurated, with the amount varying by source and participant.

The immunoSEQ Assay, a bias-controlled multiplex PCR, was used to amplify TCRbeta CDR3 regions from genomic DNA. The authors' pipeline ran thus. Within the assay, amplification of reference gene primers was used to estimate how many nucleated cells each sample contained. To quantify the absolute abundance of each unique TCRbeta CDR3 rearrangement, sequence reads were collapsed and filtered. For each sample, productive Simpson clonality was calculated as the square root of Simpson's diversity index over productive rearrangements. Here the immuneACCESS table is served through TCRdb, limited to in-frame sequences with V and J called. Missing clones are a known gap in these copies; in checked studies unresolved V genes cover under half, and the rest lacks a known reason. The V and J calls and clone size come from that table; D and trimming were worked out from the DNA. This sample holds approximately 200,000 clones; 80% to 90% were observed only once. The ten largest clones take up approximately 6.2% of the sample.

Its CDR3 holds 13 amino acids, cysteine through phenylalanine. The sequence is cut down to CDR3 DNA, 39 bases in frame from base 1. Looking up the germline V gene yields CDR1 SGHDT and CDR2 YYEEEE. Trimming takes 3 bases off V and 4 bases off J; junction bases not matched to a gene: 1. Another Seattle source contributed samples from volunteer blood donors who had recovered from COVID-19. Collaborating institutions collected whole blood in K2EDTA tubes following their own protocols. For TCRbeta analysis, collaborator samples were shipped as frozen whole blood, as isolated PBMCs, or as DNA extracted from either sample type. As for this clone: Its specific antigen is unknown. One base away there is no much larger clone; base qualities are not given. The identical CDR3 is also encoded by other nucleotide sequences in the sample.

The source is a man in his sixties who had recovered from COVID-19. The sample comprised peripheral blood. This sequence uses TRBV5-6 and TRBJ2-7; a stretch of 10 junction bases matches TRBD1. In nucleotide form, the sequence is TGTGCCAGCAGCTCGGACAGGGGGTACGAGCAGTACTTC. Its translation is CASSSDRGYEQYF.